These 27 T cell receptor beta chains came from one sample sequenced in a study of cytomegalovirus exposure and HLA in healthy donors. 60 Vbeta and 13 Jbeta primers were used in PCR. Profiled with immunoSEQ multiplex PCR; TCRdb holds only in-frame clones, not every one. Among 75,000 to 90,000 clones listed, roughly 80% were seen once. Sample: PBMCs. The source is a human donor in good health.

The genes are TRBV2 and TRBJ1-6; 7 bases agree with TRBD1. V shed 3 bases, J shed 7 bases, and the junction held 3 bases outside the gene matches. CDR1 SNHLY and CDR2 FYNNEI come from the germline V gene. This CDR3 has 14 residues. The CDR3 DNA reads as TGTGCCAGCAGTGAGACGGGACAGAATTCACCCCTCCACTTT. Its translation is CASSETGQNSPLHF.

J is TRBJ1-2 and V is TRBV6-5; TRBD1 aligns across 11 bases. After removal of 6 bases from V and 5 bases from J, the junction contained 5 bases not matched to a gene. The CDR3 is made up of 14 amino acids. CDR1 and CDR2 from the germline V gene are MNHEY and SVGAGI. CDR3 region: CASRGGQGVYGYTF. DNA for the CDR3: TGTGCCAGCAGGGGGGGACAGGGGGTATATGGCTACACCTTC.

The chain has TRBV6-5 and TRBJ2-7; D is possibly TRBD1 (6 bases). The V and J ends lost 8 bases and 4 bases respectively, with 18 bases between them. The CDR3 sequence is 14 residues long. Germline V gene lookup returns CDR1 MNHEY and CDR2 SVGAGI. CDR3 region: CASGEQGLPYEQYF. CDR3 coding DNA: TGTGCCAGCGGAGAACAGGGTTTGCCTTACGAGCAGTACTTC.

This chain connects TRBV7-9 to TRBJ2-3; D possibly corresponds to TRBD1 (7 bases). There are 19 residues in the CDR3. Germline V gene data show CDR1 as SEHNR and CDR2 as FQNEAQ (reference sequence). V was cut by 0 bases and J by 2 bases, with 21 bases left in between. Written as DNA, the CDR3 is TGTGCCAGCAGCTTAGCGCATTTTTCGGGGGACAGCGCCACAGATACGCAGTATTTT. This sequence encodes CASSLAHFSGDSATDTQYF.

This clone came up a few times. The V and J genes are TRBV6-1 and TRBJ2-3; D is unresolved. The CDR3 contains 17 residues. The germline V gene encodes CDR1 MNHNS and CDR2 SASEGT. V was pared by 2 bases and J by 4 bases, with 19 bases between. The CDR3 here is CASSESRSKILADTQYF. CDR3 in DNA: TGTGCCAGCAGTGAAAGTCGGAGCAAGATATTAGCAGATACGCAGTATTTT.

With respect to this clone: At one of its ends the junction is not consistent with the germline gene, which may arise from a read error. The chain recombines TRBV5-6 with TRBJ1-5; possibly TRBD1 for D (6 bases). The length of the CDR3 is 15 residues. Germline V gives CDR1 SGHDT, CDR2 YYEEEE. CDR3 DNA sequence: TGTGCCAGCAGCTCCGCCGAAATAACAGGGCAGCCCCAGAATTTT. Translating it yields CASSSAEITGQPQNF.

V usage is TRBV6-5 and J usage is TRBJ1-1; D gene unclear. Germline values: CDR1 MNHEY, CDR2 SVGAGI. Deletions cut 2 bases from V and 4 bases from J, with 11 bases between. This CDR3 contains 14 residues. The CDR3 loop reads CASSYRHAGTEAFF. In nucleotides, the CDR3 is TGTGCCAGCAGTTACCGGCACGCAGGCACTGAAGCTTTCTTT.

V and J are TRBV7-6 and TRBJ1-2; a possible D gene is TRBD1 (5 bases). The CDR3 contains 14 residues. V lost 5 bases and J 6 bases, leaving 16 bases between the germline ends. Looked up from germline, CDR1 is SGHVS and CDR2 is FNYEAQ. In DNA form, the CDR3 reads TGTGCCAGCAGCCCCTGGTCGGGAGGGGATGGCTACACCTTC. Amino acid sequence: CASSPWSGGDGYTF.

The genes are TRBV5-4 and TRBJ2-1, with a tentative D call TRBD1 (5 bases). Germline CDR1 reads SGHNT; CDR2 reads YYREEE (reference sequence). With 0 bases removed from V and 9 bases from J, the gap between germline ends came to 16 bases. The CDR3 runs to 15 residues. This CDR3 is CASSLVSPLQGEQFF. The CDR3 DNA sequence: TGTGCCAGCAGCTTGGTAAGTCCGCTGCAGGGTGAGCAGTTCTTC.

V usage is TRBV6-5 and J usage is TRBJ1-1; D unresolved. CDR1 and CDR2 from the germline V gene are MNHEY and SVGAGI. V was cut by 7 bases and J by 6 bases, with 9 bases left in between. This CDR3 region has 11 residues. The CDR3 region has the DNA TGTGCCAGCAAGACTTTTTCTGAAGCTTTCTTT. Amino acid sequence: CASKTFSEAFF.

This clone appeared once. This chain connects TRBV7-9 to TRBJ2-5, with 11 bases identical to TRBD2. V dropped 5 bases and J dropped 5; count of bases not matched to a gene: 4. The V gene's germline CDR1 is SEHNR and CDR2 FQNEAQ (reference sequence). The CDR3 consists of 14 residues. The CDR3 DNA sequence: TGTGCCAGCAGCGCCCTAGCGGGGGGCGAGACCCAGTACTTC. Protein sequence: CASSALAGGETQYF.

The rearrangement joins TRBV19 to TRBJ2-7; TRBD1 matches 8 bases. V trimming: 8 bases; J trimming: 6 bases; junction bases outside the gene matches: 9. CDR3 size: 13 residues. In germline, CDR1 is LNHDA, CDR2 SQIVND (reference sequence). The CDR3 loop reads CASSDRTGIEQYF. Here the CDR3 DNA reads TGTGCCAGTTCCGACCGGACAGGGATCGAGCAGTACTTC.

This chain links TRBV13 with TRBJ2-7; 7 positions match TRBD1. This CDR3 has 14 amino acids. The junction had 4 bases not matched to a gene; V was cut back by 5 bases and J by 0 bases. CDR1 PRHDT and CDR2 FYEKMQ come from the germline V gene (reference sequence). The CDR3 sequence is CASSMTGSSYEQYF. In nucleotides, the CDR3 is TGTGCCAGCAGCATGACAGGGAGCTCCTACGAGCAGTACTTC.

This clone has more than one count but fewer than ten. The genes are TRBV4-1 and TRBJ2-3; D is undetermined. Germline V gene lookup returns CDR1 MGHRA and CDR2 YSYEKL. CDR3 size: 14 residues. The germline V and J ends were trimmed by 1 base and 4 bases, with 9 bases remaining between them. CDR3 in DNA: TGCGCCAGCAGCCAAGTCTACGTTGCAGATACGCAGTATTTT. The encoded protein is CASSQVYVADTQYF.

The chain recombines TRBV19 with TRBJ2-1, with D perhaps TRBD2 (5 bases). The CDR3 runs to 15 residues. With 6 bases removed from V and 3 bases from J, the gap between germline ends came to 15 bases. Germline V gene data show CDR1 as LNHDA and CDR2 as SQIVND (reference sequence). CDR3 coding DNA: TGTGCCAGTAGGACGACTGAGCGGAACTACAATGAGCAGTTCTTC. Its translation: CASRTTERNYNEQFF.

This chain links TRBV7-8 with TRBJ2-3; perhaps TRBD2 as D (6 bases). V was pared by 7 bases and J by 2 bases, with 10 bases between. The CDR3 covers 13 residues. Germline V CDR1 and CDR2: SGHVS, FQNEAQ. The CDR3: CASKREVTDTQYF. The CDR3 region has the DNA TGTGCCAGCAAGAGGGAGGTCACAGATACGCAGTATTTT.

The chain joins TRBV11-2 to TRBJ2-3; weak D call: TRBD1 (5 bases). V lost 2 bases, J lost 9 bases, and 12 bases lay in between. CDR1 is SGHAT and CDR2 is FQNNGV in the germline V gene. There are 13 residues in the CDR3. The CDR3 nucleotides are TGTGCCAGCAGCTTAAGGGGCGCCCGGACGCAGTATTTT. Its protein product is CASSLRGARTQYF.

The chain joins TRBV5-6 to TRBJ1-1, with D possibly being TRBD1 (6 bases). V was trimmed by 2 bases and J by 3 bases, leaving 11 bases between them. CDR1 is SGHDT and CDR2 is YYEEEE in the germline V gene. This CDR3 comprises 14 residues. The CDR3 DNA reads as TGTGCCAGCAGCTTCCTACGACAGGACACTGAAGCTTTCTTT. Translating gives CASSFLRQDTEAFF. The entire variable domain, with the rest obtained from reference TRBV5-6 and TRBJ1-1, is as follows: DAGVTQSPTHLIKTRGQQVTLRCSPKSGHDTVSWYQQALGQGPQFIFQYYEEEERQRGNFPDRFSGHQFPNYSSELNVNALLLGDSALYLCASSFLRQDTEAFFGQGTRLTVV.

The chain uses TRBV5-1 and TRBJ1-5, with a tentative D call TRBD1 (5 bases). The V end lost 4 bases, the J end lost 3 bases, and 14 bases lay between the germline ends. CDR1 and CDR2 (germline): SGHRS, YFSETQ. The CDR3 contains 15 residues. The DNA for the CDR3 is TGCGCCAGCAGCGCCCGACAGAAGGACAATCAGCCCCAGCATTTT. Protein sequence: CASSARQKDNQPQHF.

The V gene is TRBV5-1, the J gene TRBJ1-3; TRBD1 is a possible D gene (5 bases). Trimming removed 0 bases from V and 0 bases from J, with 13 bases in between. The CDR3 covers 17 residues. Germline CDR1 is SGHRS and CDR2 is YFSETQ. DNA for the CDR3: TGCGCCAGCAGCTTGGAACCAAACAGGCCCTCTGGAAACACCATATATTTT. Translation gives CASSLEPNRPSGNTIYF.

This chain joins TRBV9 and TRBJ2-3; weak D call: TRBD1 (5 bases). Germline loops: CDR1 SGDLS, CDR2 YYNGEE. CDR3 length: 15 amino acids. Between the trimmed V and J ends, which lost 2 bases and 2 bases, there was a span of 12 bases. CDR3 bases: TGTGCCAGCAGCGTGGGTAGGGGCCCCACAGATACGCAGTATTTT. This sequence encodes CASSVGRGPTDTQYF. The whole variable domain, remainder taken from reference TRBV9 and TRBJ2-3, is DSGVTQTPKHLITATGQRVTLRCSPRSGDLSVYWYQQSLDQGLQFLIQYYNGEERAKGNILERFSAQQFPDLHSELNLSSLELGDSALYFCASSVGRGPTDTQYFGPGTRLTVL.

The chain carries TRBV6-5 and TRBJ1-1; TRBD1 aligns across 7 bases. The CDR3 has 14 amino acids. The germline CDR1 and CDR2 sequences are MNHEY and SVGAGI. Losses at the gene ends were 6 bases for V and 2 bases for J; bases not matched to a gene: 6. The CDR3 DNA follows: TGTGCCAGCAGCTCCCACAGGGGAAACACTGAAGCTTTCTTT. Translating gives CASSSHRGNTEAFF.

This clone was seen only a few times. This sequence joins TRBV5-4 and TRBJ1-4, with 9 bases lining up with TRBD1. V was pared by 4 bases and J by 0 bases, with 7 bases of the junction left unmatched. Germline lookup yields CDR1 SGHNT and CDR2 YYREEE (reference sequence). The CDR3 is 17 residues long. This CDR3 reads CASSPDRGSSTNEKLFF. CDR3 DNA sequence: TGTGCCAGCAGCCCCGACAGGGGGAGTTCAACTAATGAAAAACTGTTTTTT.

This chain uses TRBV6-1 with TRBJ2-7, with TRBD2 matching over 13 bases. The germline V gene has CDR1 MNHNS and CDR2 SASEGT. V gave up 4 bases and J gave up 2 bases; unmatched junction bases: 8. The CDR3 extends over 17 amino acids. Here the CDR3 DNA reads TGTGCCAGCAGTGGACCGGGACTAGCGGGGTCCACCTACGAGCAGTACTTC. Protein sequence: CASSGPGLAGSTYEQYF.

The chain links TRBV10-3 to TRBJ1-4, with no clear D. Germline V CDR1 and CDR2: ENHRY, SYGVKD. The V and J ends lost 10 bases and 4 bases respectively, with 13 bases between them. The CDR3 loop spans 13 amino acids. DNA for the CDR3: TGTGCCACCCGACTAGGGCTTAATGAAAAACTGTTTTTT. This encodes CATRLGLNEKLFF.

The chain carries TRBV11-2 and TRBJ2-5; weak D call: TRBD2 (5 bases). CDR3 size: 15 residues. CDR1 is SGHAT and CDR2 is FQNNGV in the germline V gene. V lost 1 base to trimming and J lost 3 bases, with 12 bases between them. The CDR3 DNA is TGTGCCAGCAGCTTAGTGGGAGCCCGGGAAGAGACCCAGTACTTC. Its translation is CASSLVGAREETQYF.

The genes are TRBV5-1 and TRBJ1-1; the match to TRBD1 covers 10 bases. CDR1 is SGHRS, CDR2 YFSETQ, per germline. V dropped 0 bases and J dropped 4; count of bases not matched to a gene: 6. This CDR3 contains 16 residues. In DNA form, the CDR3 reads TGCGCCAGCAGCTTGGGGGGACAGGGGCGGGCCACTGAAGCTTTCTTT. Protein product: CASSLGGQGRATEAFF.